The 12 T cell receptor beta chains presented below share a single source sample, sequenced in a study of shared clonotypes between healthy human individuals. Sequenced by immunoSEQ multiplex PCR; TCRdb stores in-frame clones only, minus some. The repertoire holds about 120,000 clones, with roughly two thirds as singletons. Material for sequencing was memory CD8+ T cells sorted from blood. Subset of the sample: CD45RO+ cells pooled with CCR7-negative TemRA cells. The receptors were gathered from a woman in her 30s in good health.

The chain links TRBV10-3 to TRBJ2-2; 9 bases are a match to TRBD2. Trimming took 9 bases from V and 0 from J; bases not matched to a gene: 8. Germline lookup yields CDR1 ENHRY and CDR2 SYGVKD. This CDR3 has 16 amino acids. DNA for the CDR3: TGTGCCATTCCTACCCTAGCGGGGTCGAACACCGGGGAGCTGTTTTTT. Translating it yields CAIPTLAGSNTGELFF.

This sequence joins TRBV4-1 and TRBJ1-2; possibly TRBD1 for D (5 bases). V dropped 2 bases and J dropped 1 base, with 14 bases sitting between them. Germline CDR1 reads MGHRA; CDR2 reads YSYEKL. This CDR3 is 16 amino acids long. The CDR3 sequence: CASSQSLGEGNYGYTF. DNA for the CDR3: TGCGCCAGCAGCCAATCTTTAGGGGAGGGTAACTATGGCTACACCTTC.

This clone was counted a few times. V usage is TRBV28 and J usage is TRBJ1-5; the D gene is possibly TRBD1 (5 bases). The CDR3 sequence is 14 residues long. Germline V lookup: CDR1 MDHEN, CDR2 SYDVKM. Trimming pared 7 bases from V and 4 bases from J, leaving 14 bases between. CDR3 nucleotide sequence: TGTGCCAGCAAGGCCCCGGGGGGGAATCAGCCCCAGCATTTT. It encodes CASKAPGGNQPQHF.

The V call is TRBV6-4, the J call TRBJ1-2, with D unresolved. Germline V CDR1 and CDR2: MRHNA, SNTAGT. The CDR3 is 12 amino acids. The ends were cut back, 2 bases at V and 4 bases at J, with 5 bases in the middle. CDR3 sequence reads: CASSDMSYGYTF. CDR3 bases: TGTGCCAGCAGTGACATGTCCTATGGCTACACCTTC.

This chain uses TRBV25-1 with TRBJ1-1; no clear D. Germline V lookup: CDR1 MGHDK, CDR2 SYGVNS. Trimming stripped 6 bases from V and 11 bases from J, with 16 bases between. This CDR3 has 12 amino acids. CDR3 in amino acids: CASRASSFPAFF. CDR3 sequence (DNA): TGTGCCAGCAGGGCCTCCTCCTTCCCTGCTTTCTTT.

The chain couples TRBV11-3 to TRBJ2-1, with D tentatively TRBD2 (6 bases). Germline V gene sequence: CDR1 SGHNT, CDR2 YENEEA. This CDR3 has 15 amino acids. V lost 3 bases and J 1 base, leaving 10 bases between the germline ends. The CDR3 coding sequence is TGTGCCAGCAGCTTCAGGCTAGCGTCCTACAATGAGCAGTTCTTC. Protein product: CASSFRLASYNEQFF. The whole variable domain, filled in from reference TRBV11-3 and TRBJ2-1, reads EAGVVQSPRYKIIEKKQPVAFWCNPISGHNTLYWYLQNLGQGPELLIRYENEEAVDDSQLPKDRFSAERLKGVDSTLKIQPAELGDSAVYLCASSFRLASYNEQFFGPGTRLTVL.

This chain connects TRBV28 to TRBJ1-2, with D possibly matching TRBD1 (5 bases). V gave up 5 bases and J gave up 6 bases, with 16 bases separating them. The CDR3 extends over 14 amino acids. Germline V gene data show CDR1 as MDHEN and CDR2 as SYDVKM. In DNA form, the CDR3 reads TGTGCCAGCAGTCATCTCGTCGGGGGTAATGGCTACACCTTC. It yields the protein CASSHLVGGNGYTF.

Here the CDR3 DNA reads TGTGCCAGCAGCCCAGGGACTAGCGGCGGCACAGATACGCAGTATTTT. As protein: CASSPGTSGGTDTQYF. The chain has TRBV11-3 and TRBJ2-3; 11 bases are a match to TRBD2. The CDR3 contains 16 residues. Germline V gives CDR1 SGHNT, CDR2 YENEEA. The V gene end was trimmed by 5 bases and the J gene end by 1 base; junction bases not matched to a gene: 5.

The J gene is TRBJ2-7, the V gene TRBV11-2, with a tentative D call TRBD1 (6 bases). The V gene lost 1 base and the J gene lost 4 bases, with 17 bases spanning the gap. Germline lookup yields CDR1 SGHAT and CDR2 FQNNGV. CDR3 length: 16 residues. Here the CDR3 DNA reads TGTGCCAGCAGCTTAGCCGTGTACAGGGATAATTACGAGCAGTACTTC. Translation: CASSLAVYRDNYEQYF. The entire variable domain, with the rest obtained from reference TRBV11-2 and TRBJ2-7, is as follows: EAGVAQSPRYKIIEKRQSVAFWCNPISGHATLYWYQQILGQGPKLLIQFQNNGVVDDSQLPKDRFSAERLKGVDSTLKIQPAKLEDSAVYLCASSLAVYRDNYEQYFGPGTRLTVT.

This chain links TRBV20-1 with TRBJ2-7; D gene uncertain. Per the germline V gene, CDR1 is DFQATT and CDR2 is SNEGSKA (reference sequence). This CDR3 spans 11 amino acids. The V gene lost 2 bases and the J gene lost 6 bases, with 8 bases spanning the gap. The CDR3 nucleotides read TGCAGTGCTAGATCCGGTTCCGAGCAGTACTTC. Translation gives CSARSGSEQYF.

The chain recombines TRBV29-1 with TRBJ2-7, with D unclear. The V gene's germline CDR1 is SQVTM and CDR2 ANQGSEA. Trimming removed 4 bases at V and 1 base at J, with 8 bases between. The CDR3 consists of 12 residues. CDR3 sequence (DNA): TGCAGCGTTGTCGAGCTTTCCTACGAGCAGTACTTC. Protein sequence: CSVVELSYEQYF.

This clone was counted once. The chain carries TRBV5-1 and TRBJ1-1; D unclear. This CDR3 is built from 14 residues. The V and J ends lost 4 bases and 3 bases respectively, with 13 bases between them. Germline V gives CDR1 SGHRS, CDR2 YFSETQ. This CDR3 is CASSLPTGHTEAFF. The DNA of the CDR3 is TGCGCCAGCAGCCTACCGACTGGCCACACTGAAGCTTTCTTT.